This entry is about one T cell receptor (beta chain). Antigen unknown. Measured with immunoSEQ multiplex PCR; TCRdb has only the in-frame clones, and not every one. The profile covers about 250,000 clones, with more than 85% appearing a single time and around 13% taken by the ten largest. These data originate in a study of cytomegalovirus exposure and HLA in healthy donors. General observations from the study: TCR clusters originating in the first cohort tended to co-occur in the roughly 130 validation repertoires, according to a later analysis. The listing of some 170 TCR beta chains classed them as cytomegalovirus-associated.

This CDR3 has 13 amino acids. The V segment lost 5 bases and the J segment 6 bases; nucleotides outside the gene matches: 2. The germline V gene has CDR1 LNHDA and CDR2 SQIVND (reference sequence). The validation cohort, a group of under 150 subjects, included the donors and was separate from the approximately 700-subject first cohort. V and J are TRBV19 and TRBJ1-5; 9 bases agree with TRBD1. The TCR originated in a man between 18 and 35 years old in good health and CMV-seropositive. The sequenced material came from PBMCs. CDR3: CASSGTGLQPQHF. DNA for the CDR3: TGTGCCAGTAGTGGGACAGGGCTTCAGCCCCAGCATTTT.